The rows below give T cell receptor beta chains drawn from one sample of a study of CD8+ T cells in alopecia areata. Sequencing used immunoSEQ multiplex PCR; TCRdb keeps in-frame clones, though not all of them. The sample comprises about 210,000 clones, approximately 70% of which are singletons, and more than 1% rests with the top ten. The source material was CD4+ T cells sorted from blood, sampled around week 42, from a patient treated with tofacitinib. The receptor set was obtained from a human donor with alopecia areata. CDR3s include the opening cysteine and the closing phenylalanine or tryptophan. The D gene is left open where the match is weak. Clone size is stated in some rows and not others, as once, few, many or a class when expanded.

j_gene,v_gene,d_gene,abundance,CDR3aa,CDR3nt
TRBJ2-5,TRBV29-1,-,-,CSSEGEETQYF,TGCAGCTCCGAAGGGGAGGAGACCCAGTACTTC
TRBJ2-5,TRBV14,-,-,CASSPWDNQETQYF,TGTGCCAGCAGCCCATGGGACAACCAAGAGACCCAGTACTTC
TRBJ2-1,TRBV7-3,TRBD2,-,CASSLGTSGNEQFF,TGTGCCAGCAGCTTGGGGACTAGCGGGAATGAGCAGTTCTTC
TRBJ2-7,TRBV5-1,TRBD1,-,CASSEQGASYEQYF,TGCGCCAGCAGCGAACAGGGGGCCTCCTACGAGCAGTACTTC
TRBJ2-1,TRBV18,-,-,CASSPPGSGGHNEQFF,TGTGCCAGCTCACCTCCGGGTAGCGGCGGCCACAATGAGCAGTTCTTC
TRBJ1-6,TRBV7-8,-,-,CASSYRSPYNSPLHF,TGTGCCAGCAGCTACAGGTCCCCATATAATTCACCCCTCCACTTT
TRBJ1-2,TRBV30,-,-,CAWSVLRGGYTF,TGTGCCTGGAGTGTACTCAGGGGAGGCTACACCTTC
TRBJ1-1,TRBV30,-,-,CAWSDDRRAAAFF,TGTGCCTGGAGTGACGATCGCAGGGCGGCAGCTTTCTTT
TRBJ2-3,TRBV7-2,-,-,CASSFLQAAKYF,TGTGCCAGCAGCTTCCTCCAGGCGGCGAAGTATTTT
TRBJ2-7,TRBV15,-,-,CATSRVGLPEEQYF,TGTGCCACCAGCAGAGTGGGACTCCCTGAGGAGCAGTACTTC
TRBJ2-1,TRBV11-3,-,few,CASSQPSDPGNEQFF,TGTGCCAGCAGCCAACCCTCGGACCCGGGCAATGAGCAGTTCTTC
TRBJ2-1,TRBV14,-,few,CASRYPGQYNEQFF,TGTGCCAGCAGATATCCGGGACAATACAATGAGCAGTTCTTC
TRBJ2-7,TRBV19,-,-,CASGSYEQYF,TGTGCCAGTGGCTCCTACGAGCAGTACTTC
TRBJ2-3,TRBV5-1,TRBD2,-,CASSLTGLAGDTQYF,TGCGCCAGCAGCTTGACGGGACTAGCTGGAGATACGCAGTATTTT
TRBJ2-1,TRBV30,TRBD2,-,CAGRERLANFKRALNEQFF,TGTGCCGGACGGGAAAGACTAGCGAATTTCAAAAGGGCACTCAATGAGCAGTTCTTC
TRBJ2-3,TRBV5-1,TRBD1,few,CASSLIVTGGADTQYF,TGCGCCAGCAGCTTGATTGTGACAGGGGGCGCGGATACGCAGTATTTT
TRBJ1-5,TRBV6-6,-,-,CASSLLSNQPQHF,TGTGCCAGCAGTTTGCTATCCAATCAGCCCCAGCATTTT
TRBJ2-7,TRBV6-5,-,-,CASSGRASYEQYF,TGTGCCAGCAGTGGGAGAGCATCCTACGAGCAGTACTTC
TRBJ2-3,TRBV30,-,-,CAWQVSGTDTQYF,TGTGCCTGGCAAGTAAGCGGGACAGATACGCAGTATTTT
TRBJ2-7,TRBV2,-,-,CASRYQGSYEQYF,TGTGCCAGCAGATACCAGGGGTCCTACGAGCAGTACTTC
TRBJ1-3,TRBV23-1,-,few,CASSLWAGGNTIYF,TGCGCCAGCAGCCTCTGGGCGGGGGGAAACACCATATATTTT
TRBJ1-5,TRBV30,-,-,CAWSVWGGNQPQHF,TGTGCCTGGAGTGTTTGGGGGGGCAATCAGCCCCAGCATTTT
TRBJ2-2,TRBV30,-,-,CAWSVNGGNTGELFF,TGTGCCTGGAGTGTAAATGGGGGGAACACCGGGGAGCTGTTTTTT
TRBJ1-2,TRBV14,TRBD1,few,CASSQEGLGQGKYGYTF,TGTGCCAGCAGCCAAGAGGGGCTGGGACAGGGGAAGTATGGCTACACCTTC
TRBJ1-2,TRBV25-1,TRBD1,-,CASSDRGGYGYTF,TGTGCCAGCAGTGACAGGGGGGGATATGGCTACACCTTC
TRBJ2-2,TRBV30,-,-,CAWSGGPPGELFF,TGTGCCTGGAGTGGGGGGCCCCCCGGGGAGCTGTTTTTT
TRBJ1-1,TRBV2,TRBD1,-,CASSVRQGNTEAFF,TGTGCCAGCAGTGTACGACAGGGAAACACTGAAGCTTTCTTT
TRBJ2-7,TRBV6-1,-,-,CASSDGGGYEQYF,TGTGCCAGCAGTGACGGTGGGGGATACGAGCAGTACTTC
TRBJ1-1,TRBV29-1,-,-,CSVILPAPGTEAFF,TGCAGCGTCATCCTCCCAGCTCCTGGCACTGAAGCTTTCTTT
TRBJ2-3,TRBV4-3,-,-,CASSKLAPPDTQYF,TGCGCCAGCAGCAAACTAGCACCCCCAGATACGCAGTATTTT
TRBJ2-7,TRBV15,TRBD1,-,CATSRDRDRGSEQYF,TGTGCCACCAGCAGAGACCGGGACAGGGGGTCCGAGCAGTACTTC
TRBJ1-6,TRBV23-1,TRBD1,few,CASVGQGTSPLHF,TGCGCCAGCGTGGGACAGGGTACTTCACCCCTCCACTTT
TRBJ2-7,TRBV28,-,few,CASSSPYEQYF,TGTGCCAGCAGTTCCCCCTACGAGCAGTACTTC
TRBJ1-1,TRBV6-1,-,-,CASSEVASTEAFF,TGTGCCAGCAGTGAAGTCGCGTCTACTGAAGCTTTCTTT
TRBJ2-5,TRBV27,TRBD2,-,CASSPGAGAETQYF,TGTGCCAGCAGTCCTGGAGCGGGGGCTGAGACCCAGTACTTC
TRBJ1-2,TRBV30,-,-,CAWSVQGGYTF,TGTGCCTGGAGTGTACAGGGCGGCTACACCTTC
TRBJ1-6,TRBV30,TRBD1,-,CAWTDRDTALHF,TGTGCCTGGACCGACAGGGATACCGCCCTCCACTTT
TRBJ2-3,TRBV9,TRBD2,-,CASSVEGGGLTDTQYF,TGTGCCAGCAGCGTAGAAGGCGGGGGGCTCACAGATACGCAGTATTTT
TRBJ1-1,TRBV20-1,-,-,CSGYRCEAFF,-
TRBJ1-4,TRBV30,TRBD1,-,CAWSGDVRTGGEKLFF,TGTGCCTGGAGTGGAGATGTAAGGACAGGGGGTGAAAAACTGTTTTTT
TRBJ1-2,TRBV6-5,-,-,CASSYSPGLKNYGYTF,TGTGCCAGCAGTTATTCACCGGGACTCAAGAACTATGGCTACACCTTC
TRBJ2-7,TRBV30,-,-,CAWSSKKVSYEQYF,TGTGCCTGGAGTTCAAAAAAGGTATCCTACGAGCAGTACTTC
TRBJ2-3,TRBV5-6,TRBD2,-,CASIGLGRLAGGTDTQYF,TGTGCCAGCATCGGACTAGGACGACTAGCGGGGGGCACAGATACGCAGTATTTT
TRBJ2-7,TRBV29-1,-,-,CSVRGSGANEQYF,TGCAGCGTTCGGGGTAGCGGAGCCAACGAGCAGTACTTC
TRBJ1-4,TRBV10-2,TRBD1,-,CASIDRADGEKLFF,TGCGCCAGCATCGACAGGGCGGATGGTGAAAAACTGTTTTTT
TRBJ1-1,TRBV4-3,TRBD1,-,CASSQTTGTGGNAFF,TGCGCCAGCAGCCAAACAACCGGGACAGGGGGCAATGCTTTCTTT
TRBJ2-7,TRBV29-1,TRBD2,-,CSVEYLAGGNEQYF,TGCAGCGTTGAATACTTAGCGGGGGGAAACGAGCAGTACTTC
TRBJ2-5,TRBV15,-,-,CATSRARIQETQYF,TGTGCCACCAGCAGAGCCAGAATTCAAGAGACCCAGTACTTC
TRBJ1-2,TRBV7-2,TRBD1,-,CASDSGQGRGYTF,TGTGCCAGCGACTCCGGACAGGGCCGGGGCTACACCTTC
TRBJ2-3,TRBV7-2,-,few,CASSRPLDTDTQYF,TGTGCCAGCAGCCGACCGCTAGACACAGATACGCAGTATTTT
TRBJ2-1,TRBV27,-,-,CASSLQIGLSGGSYNEQFF,TGTGCCAGCAGTCTCCAAATAGGGTTGTCAGGGGGGTCCTACAATGAGCAGTTCTTC
TRBJ2-1,TRBV11-2,-,-,CASSSDRLSRNEQFF,TGTGCCAGCAGCTCCGACAGGTTGAGTAGGAATGAGCAGTTCTTC
TRBJ1-2,TRBV5-1,TRBD1,-,CASSLVATGETYTF,TGCGCCAGCAGCTTGGTTGCGACAGGGGAGACCTACACCTTC
TRBJ2-7,TRBV20-1,-,-,CSARDGEQYF,TGCAGTGCTAGAGACGGCGAGCAGTACTTC
TRBJ1-5,TRBV5-6,-,few,CASSGSNQPQHF,TGTGCCAGCAGCGGATCAAATCAGCCCCAGCATTTT
TRBJ2-5,TRBV5-1,TRBD2,-,CASTVLAGVQETQYF,TGCGCCAGCACCGTCCTAGCGGGGGTTCAAGAGACCCAGTACTTC
TRBJ2-3,TRBV10-3,-,few,CAIRGMDTQYF,TGTGCCATCCGGGGAATGGATACGCAGTATTTT
TRBJ1-2,TRBV7-2,-,-,CASSLGRAGYTF,TGTGCCAGCAGCTTAGGCAGGGCTGGCTACACCTTC